Listed below are T cell receptor beta chains from one sample, sequenced in a study of radiotherapy plus CTLA-4 blockade in lung cancer. TCRdb's copy holds only in-frame clones and misses some; the assay was immunoSEQ multiplex PCR. Here the sample spans around 90,000 clones, roughly 85% being singletons. Here the sequenced sample was peripheral blood, taken from a patient treated with radiotherapy plus ipilimumab. All receptors derive from a human donor with non-small cell lung cancer who had stable disease on radiotherapy plus ipilimumab. Both conserved end residues are part of each CDR3. The order of the fields is CDR3 length, J gene, clone size, V gene, D gene, CDR3 DNA, CDR3 protein. A D gene is named only where the DNA matches it firmly. Not all rows give a size; the values are once, few, many and, for expanded clones, a class.

17,TRBJ2-2,medium-sized,TRBV4-2,TRBD2,TGTGCCAGCAGCCAAGGATTTAGCGGGGGGGCAGCCGGGGAGCTGTTTTTT,CASSQGFSGGAAGELFF
13,TRBJ2-7,.,TRBV7-6,.,TGTGCCAGCAGTCAAACCCCCGGTTACGAGCAGTACTTC,CASSQTPGYEQYF
14,TRBJ1-1,.,TRBV6-5,.,TGTGCCAGCAGTTACTCGACGGAGGGCCTTGAAGCTTTCTTT,CASSYSTEGLEAFF
13,TRBJ2-7,.,TRBV14,.,TGTGCCAGCAGCCGACAGTCCCCCTACGAGCAGTACTTC,CASSRQSPYEQYF
15,TRBJ1-1,.,TRBV11-3,TRBD1,TGTGCCAGCAGCACCCAGGGACAGGGGAACACTGAAGCTTTCTTT,CASSTQGQGNTEAFF
14,TRBJ1-6,.,TRBV27,.,TGTGCCAGCAGTTTATCGCCAAGTGGGTCACCCCTCCACTTT,CASSLSPSGSPLHF
12,TRBJ2-7,.,TRBV4-2,.,TGTGCCAGCCGGTCCTCGGGGGACGAGCAGTACTTC,CASRSSGDEQYF
13,TRBJ2-7,.,TRBV29-1,.,TGCAGCGTTGTCCCGGGTCGCTCCTACGAGCAGTACTTC,CSVVPGRSYEQYF
13,TRBJ1-2,.,TRBV9,.,TGTGCCAGCAGGAAGGAAGGGTCTGATGGCTACACCTTC,CASRKEGSDGYTF
13,TRBJ1-1,.,TRBV6-5,.,TGTGCCAGCAGTCGACAGGTTAACACTGAAGCTTTCTTT,CASSRQVNTEAFF
12,TRBJ2-2,.,TRBV29-1,.,TGCAGCGTTTGGGATGCGACCGGGGAGCTGTTTTTT,CSVWDATGELFF
11,TRBJ1-1,.,TRBV6-1,.,TGTGCCAGCAGTGAATTCACTGAAGCTTTCTTT,CASSEFTEAFF
16,TRBJ2-1,.,TRBV11-2,TRBD2,TGTGCCAGCAGGAGCCCTAGCGGGGGGGCGGGGAGTGAGCAGTTCTTC,CASRSPSGGAGSEQFF
14,TRBJ1-2,.,TRBV15,.,TGTGCCACCAGCAGAGAACGAGATAACTATGGCTACACCTTC,CATSRERDNYGYTF
13,TRBJ2-7,few,TRBV28,TRBD2,TGTGCCAGTAAGGTGGGAGGGAACTACGAGCAGTACTTC,CASKVGGNYEQYF
15,TRBJ2-5,.,TRBV9,TRBD1,TGTGCCAGCAGCGTAGTAGGGGGCGCGGAGGAGACCCAGTACTTC,CASSVVGGAEETQYF
14,TRBJ1-5,.,TRBV28,.,TGTGCCAGCAGTTTAATTCGGGGGAATCAGCCCCAGCATTTT,CASSLIRGNQPQHF
15,TRBJ1-1,.,TRBV7-9,TRBD1,TGTGCCAGCAGCATACAGCAGGGGACAGGCTCTGAAGCTTTCTTT,CASSIQQGTGSEAFF
12,TRBJ2-4,.,TRBV29-1,.,TGCAGCGTAGGGACAGCCAAAAACATTCAGTACTTC,CSVGTAKNIQYF
13,TRBJ1-2,.,TRBV6-5,.,TGTGCCAGCAGCCTGGGGGGGAATGGTGGCTACACCTTC,CASSLGGNGGYTF
17,TRBJ1-6,.,TRBV28,TRBD1,TGTGCCAGCAGTTCTCTGGCAACAGGGGGCAGGGGTTCACCCCTCCACTTT,CASSSLATGGRGSPLHF
14,TRBJ2-7,once,TRBV5-1,.,TGCGCCAGCAGCTTGGGTGGCGTTGCCTACGAGCAGTACTTC,CASSLGGVAYEQYF
15,TRBJ1-1,.,TRBV6-1,TRBD1,TGTGCCAGCAGTGAGTCCGGGACAGGCAACACTGAAGCTTTCTTT,CASSESGTGNTEAFF
13,TRBJ1-6,few,TRBV6-1,.,TGTGCCAGCAGTGAACAGTCGGAGTCACCCCTCCACTTT,CASSEQSESPLHF
14,TRBJ1-4,.,TRBV2,.,TGTGCCAGCAGGGCCGACAGGATAATAGAAAAACTGTTTTTT,CASRADRIIEKLFF
15,TRBJ2-3,.,TRBV9,.,TGTGCCAGCAGTCTCGCCGGGCAGGGCACAGATACGCAGTATTTT,CASSLAGQGTDTQYF
15,TRBJ2-2,once,TRBV21-1,.,TGTGCCAGCAGCAACCGACAGGGGGCAACCGGGGAGCTGTTTTTT,CASSNRQGATGELFF
15,TRBJ2-3,.,TRBV11-3,.,TGTGCCAGCAGCTTAGATGGGGGAGGTACAGATACGCAGTATTTT,CASSLDGGGTDTQYF
14,TRBJ1-1,.,TRBV4-1,.,TGCGCCAGCAGCCCCATTGGGCGGAACACTGAAGCTTTCTTT,CASSPIGRNTEAFF
14,TRBJ2-1,.,TRBV2,TRBD1,TGTGCCAGCATTCCGGACAGGGGGCGCGCTGAGCAGTTCTTC,CASIPDRGRAEQFF
17,TRBJ2-7,.,TRBV18,TRBD2,TGTGCCAGCTCACCGCCCGGACTAGCGGGAGGGACCTACGAGCAGTACTTC,CASSPPGLAGGTYEQYF
16,TRBJ2-7,.,TRBV7-9,.,TGTGCCAGCAGCTCTACAACGGACAGAGAGGGGGACGAGCAGTACTTC,CASSSTTDREGDEQYF
12,TRBJ2-1,.,TRBV7-3,.,TGTGCCAGCAGAGAACTAGGGAATGAGCAGTTCTTC,CASRELGNEQFF
15,TRBJ2-4,.,TRBV7-2,TRBD2,TGTGCCAGCAGCTTACGAGCGGGGGGGCTGGACATTCAGTACTTC,CASSLRAGGLDIQYF
15,TRBJ2-2,.,TRBV6-4,.,TGTGCCAGCAGTGACGGGGAAGGGCCGACCGGGGAGCTGTTTTTT,CASSDGEGPTGELFF
17,TRBJ2-2,.,TRBV29-1,TRBD1,TGCAGCGTTGAAGACCACCCGGGACAGGGGGCGAGCGGGGAGCTGTTTTTT,CSVEDHPGQGASGELFF
14,TRBJ2-6,.,TRBV28,.,TGTGCCGGAACAAAAGCCTCTGGGGCCAACGTCCTGACTTTC,CAGTKASGANVLTF